The T cell receptor (beta chain) described here comes from a study of molecular identifiers for immune sequencing clone quantification. Looking at the study overall: Four portions were sequenced after RNA from approximately 20,000 or 100,000 naive CD8 cells was split five ways in replicates. Study results and caveats: Spiked TCR RNA from one Jurkat cell reportedly showed up when mixed among around 1 million naive cells.

CD8+CD4-CCR7+CD45RA+ sorting gave the naive CD8 T cells. 23 amino acids form the CDR3, both terminal residues included. One entry per CDR3 protein, called by TCRdb with MiXCR from the PCR reads. The profile shows around 460,000 distinct CDR3 sequences, 25% of them singletons. To note about this clonotype: Antigen specificity is unknown. The DNA is left out, because the CDR3 cannot be placed on it with certainty; the CDR3 is given as TCRdb lists it.

The chain couples TRBV21-1 to TRBJ2-3; the D call in the table, TRBD2, was not verified against the DNA. TRBV21-1 is tagged as a pseudogene. Sequenced material: naive CD8+ T cells from blood, with Jurkat cell RNA spiked in. Subset: FACS-sorted CD8+CD4-CCR7+CD45RA+ naive T cells. The sequence was obtained from a human donor in good health. Some libraries in this study had Jurkat cell RNA spiked in. The CDR3 sequence: CASSNPRPEGPTPFGVGTDTQYF.